The T cell receptor (beta chain) described here comes from a study of shared clonotypes between healthy human individuals (dated by TCRdb to 2018 to 2020). At the level of the whole study: A few men and a couple of women, aged 18 to 49 years, made up the cohort. For each donor, CD4 naive and CD4 memory were each given three plates, CD8 naive was given two plates, and CD8 memory was given one plate. To estimate repertoire size and how much clonotype sharing occurs between individuals, the study deeply sequenced the blood TCR repertoires of five healthy adults. To increase sequencing depth and limit assay-specific biases, different laboratories used diverse techniques to prepare libraries and sequence TCR repertoires. Per donor, leukapheresis produced somewhere between about 0.85 and 9.5 billion PBMCs. Broad study findings and their caveats: Estimated clonotype richness was generally larger for naive than for memory subsets. Sharing across four donors was observed for roughly 5% of naive CD4, under 4% of naive CD8, over 2% of memory CD4, and roughly 0.4% of memory CD8 clonotypes. Sampling was restricted to blood, and TCR repertoires in tissues likely differ from the TCR repertoires found in blood. Because the study included only a small number of donors, the genetic and exposure-history diversity represented was limited. Rarefaction of sorted-subset datasets indicated incomplete sequencing despite the large sequencing depth. Pairwise subsampling indicated that sequencing depth was expected to affect the degree of clonotype sharing among donors. Clonotypes shared by all four sorted-subset donors showed higher generation probabilities than non-shared clonotypes.

A word on this clone: Its recognized antigen is unknown. Qualities for individual bases were not recorded, and no much larger clone is one base off.

Donors were healthy HIV-negative adults with no recently reported acute infections or vaccinations. Every donor was a Caucasian adult living in Nashville, Tennessee, USA. CD4+ T cells were enriched through magnetic negative selection, after which naive cells were positively selected on CD45RA and the remaining negative fraction served as the memory subset. Blood was collected by leukapheresis, and PBMCs were isolated by Ficoll-Histopaque density gradient centrifugation and then cryopreserved in liquid nitrogen vapor phase. Purity and quantity of every magnetically sorted T cell population were checked by analytical flow cytometry. Genomic DNA was isolated from each sorted fraction and quantified by UV absorbance on a Nanodrop 2000c. TCR CDR3 regions were amplified from genomic DNA by multiplex PCR using the deep immunoSEQ assay. For each cell subset, the extracted genomic DNA was distributed evenly across all wells of several immunoSEQ 96-well plates, and each plate served as one replicate. For sorted subsets, roughly 200 ng genomic DNA, equal to tens of thousands of T cell genomes, was loaded into each replicate PCR. Purified libraries were measured with a Qubit 3.0 fluorometer, size-checked on a Bioanalyzer 2100, and measured again with the KAPA Library Quantification kit. Every immunoSEQ 96-well plate was sequenced on a dedicated single-read 150-cycle Illumina NextSeq 550 flow cell. The original pipeline was this. Because only junctional sequences without quality scores were contained in the immunoSEQ output, filtering matching that applied to full-length reads could not be performed. Sequences were annotated with PyIR, a Python wrapper for IgBLAST v1.9, using IMGT germline references to assign V/J genes and CDR3. Reads were removed for weak V/J assignments (E-value above 1e-6), missing CDR3, stop codons, out-of-frame junctions, or ambiguous translated residues. V3J clonotypes were defined as sequences sharing the same inferred V gene, J gene, and CDR3 amino acid sequence. The percentage overlap between two repertoires was calculated by dividing the number of shared unique clonotypes by the size of the smaller repertoire. Three approaches were used to assess repertoire richness: RTK rarefaction, the Chao1 estimator, and Recon v2.1 estimates of unobserved clonotypes. Generation probabilities were computed with OLGA for all TCRbeta clonotypes obtained by the gDNA method from several donors. As stored in TCRdb, this immuneACCESS dataset retains in-frame rearrangements with V and J assigned. A fraction of the clones does not appear; measured against another copy, unresolved V genes explain less than half of the discrepancy, and the remainder lacks a known reason. That table is the source of V, J and clone size, and D and trimming were worked out from the DNA. Recorded for this sample are over a million clones; around 74% of them occurred a single time. The top ten constitute about 1.4% of the sample.

The junction shows trimming of 3 bases on V and 2 bases on J, plus 8 bases between the germline ends. The CDR3, from cysteine to phenylalanine, totals 12 residues. Kept here is only the CDR3 DNA, which spans 36 bases and is read in frame from base 1. The CDR1 and CDR2 encoded by the germline V gene are SQVTM and ANQGSEA. Here the chain combines TRBV29-1 and TRBJ2-7; the D gene is unclear. The TCR comes from a man between 18 and 35 years old in good health. Sequencing was carried out using memory CD4+ T cells sorted from blood. The cell subset or site label for this specimen denotes: CD45RA-negative fraction. The nucleotides read TGCAGCGTTGAGTCAGTTACCTACGAGCAGTACTTC. Its translation is CSVESVTYEQYF.